The clone carrying this T cell receptor beta chain was detected many times. Its antigen remains unknown. Here immunoSEQ multiplex PCR was the method, and the copy in TCRdb shows in-frame clones only, minus some. Here the sample spans about 960,000 clones, around 80% being singletons. The record originates from a study of shared clonotypes between healthy human individuals. The germline V gene encodes CDR1 MNHEY and CDR2 SVGAGI. The length of the CDR3 is 11 residues. V was shortened by 6 bases and J by 7 bases, with 7 bases between the two germline ends. Study-level findings and limits: It was observed that 5% to 6.5% of naive CD4 clonotypes were shared across a handful of donors. Compared with clonotypes that all four donors shared, non-shared clonotypes had lower generation probabilities. Rarefaction indicated that sorted-subset sequencing remained incomplete although depth was large.

All donors were healthy HIV-negative adults lacking recent acute infections or vaccinations. Sequencing was done on a sample of memory CD4+ T cells sorted from blood. Described subset: CD45RA-negative fraction. The chain has TRBV6-5 and TRBJ2-1; D is ambiguous. This clonotype was sampled from a man younger than 35 in good health. The CDR3 reads CASRMANEQFF. In nucleotides, the CDR3 is TGTGCCAGCAGGATGGCGAATGAGCAGTTCTTC.